These 20 T cell receptor beta chains were all obtained from the same sample, sequenced in a study of cytomegalovirus exposure and HLA in healthy donors. The PCR was carried out with 60 Vbeta primers and 13 Jbeta primers. Clones were sequenced by immunoSEQ multiplex PCR, and TCRdb holds only the in-frame ones, with some missing. The sample has roughly 150,000 clones, around three quarters seen once; the top ten hold over 2.5%. The sample was PBMCs. These receptors all stem from a man aged 35 to 55 in good health and CMV-seronegative.

The chain is built from TRBV6-5 and TRBJ2-1, with D perhaps TRBD1 (6 bases). This CDR3 has 13 amino acids. Per germline, CDR1 MNHEY and CDR2 SVGAGI. The V and J ends lost 0 bases and 10 bases respectively, with 10 bases between them. The CDR3 DNA follows: TGTGCCAGCAGTTACTCTTTGGACAGCGAGCAGTTCTTC. Protein sequence: CASSYSLDSEQFF.

The table lists this clone with a few counts. The chain links TRBV5-1 to TRBJ2-5; D is possibly TRBD1 (5 bases). The CDR3 sequence is 16 residues long. Trimming cost V 0 bases and J 1 base, with 13 bases left between them. The V gene's germline CDR1 is SGHRS and CDR2 YFSETQ. This CDR3 is CASSLVARASQETQYF. Here the CDR3 DNA reads TGCGCCAGCAGCTTGGTGGCCAGGGCCTCCCAAGAGACCCAGTACTTC.

The chain combines TRBV30 with TRBJ1-2, with D hard to call. The V end lost 2 bases, the J end lost 7 bases, and 14 bases lay between the germline ends. Germline assignment: CDR1 GTSNPN and CDR2 SVGIG (reference sequence). The CDR3 sequence is 13 residues long. CDR3 loop: CAWSPKVRGGYTF. CDR3 bases: TGTGCCTGGAGTCCCAAGGTACGCGGTGGCTACACCTTC.

V gene TRBV7-8 combines with J gene TRBJ1-2; D is undetermined. CDR1 is SGHVS, CDR2 FQNEAQ, per germline. The CDR3 spans 15 residues. Deletions cut 1 base from V and 4 bases from J, with 13 bases between. This chain's CDR3 is CASSLDSTGGYGYTF. As DNA, the CDR3 is TGTGCCAGCAGCTTAGACTCGACGGGAGGCTATGGCTACACCTTC.

This chain links TRBV7-9 with TRBJ1-6; D is possibly TRBD1 (5 bases). Germline CDR1 is SEHNR and CDR2 is FQNEAQ (reference sequence). V lost 5 bases and J lost 7, with 21 bases in between. This CDR3 region has 17 residues. The CDR3 loop reads CASSPPAGGRSNSPLHF. DNA for the CDR3: TGTGCCAGCAGCCCCCCGGCGGGGGGTCGGTCAAATTCACCCCTCCACTTT.

The chain combines TRBV7-8 with TRBJ1-2; perhaps TRBD1 as D (6 bases). The length of the CDR3 is 13 residues. CDR1 SGHVS and CDR2 FQNEAQ come from the germline V gene. The V gene lost 5 bases and the J gene lost 3 bases, with 10 bases spanning the gap. The CDR3 DNA reads as TGTGCCAGCAGCGGGCGGACAGACTATGGCTACACCTTC. Its translation: CASSGRTDYGYTF.

The rearrangement links TRBV29-1 to TRBJ1-1; unclear D gene. Germline V gives CDR1 SQVTM, CDR2 ANQGSEA. The CDR3 covers 12 residues. V was clipped by 5 bases and J by 4 bases, with 11 bases between them. DNA for the CDR3: TGCAGCGTTCGGTCCCTCGTCACTGAAGCTTTCTTT. Translating gives CSVRSLVTEAFF.

CDR3 amino acids: CASSLVQGAHEQYF. The CDR3 DNA sequence: TGCGCCAGCAGCTTGGTCCAGGGTGCCCACGAGCAGTACTTC. The genes are TRBV5-1 and TRBJ2-7, with D possibly TRBD1 on 5 matching bases. Trimming cost V 0 bases and J 5 bases, with 12 bases left between them. The CDR3 is made up of 14 amino acids. Germline lookup yields CDR1 SGHRS and CDR2 YFSETQ.

This chain links TRBV2 with TRBJ1-5; 8 bases line up with TRBD1. The germline gives CDR1 SNHLY, CDR2 FYNNEI. The V segment lost 5 bases and the J segment 3 bases; nucleotides outside the gene matches: 6. This CDR3 is built from 15 residues. The CDR3 DNA follows: TGTGCCAGCAGTCCCACAGGGGGGACCAATCAGCCCCAGCATTTT. Translation: CASSPTGGTNQPQHF.

CDR3 in DNA: TGTGCCAGCAGTTACGGAGTCCAAGAGACCCAGTACTTC. Residues: CASSYGVQETQYF. The chain combines TRBV6-5 with TRBJ2-5; D not resolved. From germline, CDR1 is MNHEY and CDR2 SVGAGI. This CDR3 is built from 13 residues. V lost 2 bases and J 1 base, leaving 5 bases between the germline ends.

The chain recombines TRBV4-3 with TRBJ2-7; a possible D gene is TRBD2 (5 bases). CDR1 LGHNA and CDR2 YSLEER come from the germline V gene. This CDR3 has 16 amino acids. V dropped 0 bases and J dropped 3 bases, with 15 bases sitting between them. Written as DNA, the CDR3 is TGCGCCAGCAGCCAAGATTCGGCAGACGGGGACTACGAGCAGTACTTC. It is translated as CASSQDSADGDYEQYF.

V and J are TRBV4-3 and TRBJ1-2, with TRBD1 as a possible D gene (6 bases). V was shortened by 0 bases and J by 8 bases, with 13 bases between the two germline ends. The germline V gene has CDR1 LGHNA and CDR2 YSLEER. The CDR3 is made up of 14 amino acids. The chain's CDR3 is CASSQESRGRGYTF. The CDR3 coding sequence is TGCGCCAGCAGCCAAGAATCCAGGGGACGGGGCTACACCTTC.

The V call is TRBV7-2, the J call TRBJ2-4; D possibly corresponds to TRBD1 (5 bases). The CDR3 covers 13 residues. Trimming cost V 6 bases and J 2 bases, with 8 bases left between them. The germline CDR1 and CDR2 sequences are SGHTA and FQGNSA. In nucleotides, the CDR3 is TGTGCCAGCAGAGGGGTTTCCAAAAACATTCAGTACTTC. This gives the protein CASRGVSKNIQYF.

The rearrangement uses TRBV30 and TRBJ1-2; the D is unclear. Germline V lookup: CDR1 GTSNPN, CDR2 SVGIG (reference sequence). Trimming removed 4 bases at V and 7 bases at J, with 16 bases between. This CDR3 is 13 amino acids long. The CDR3 loop reads CAWTPGPGAGYTF. The CDR3 DNA reads TGTGCCTGGACCCCCGGGCCGGGAGCTGGCTACACCTTC.

The rearrangement uses TRBV7-2 and TRBJ1-5, with 8 bases aligning to TRBD1. V lost 5 bases, J lost 7 bases, and 4 bases stayed unmatched. CDR3 length equals 13 residues. Germline loops: CDR1 SGHTA, CDR2 FQGNSA. CDR3 in DNA: TGTGCCAGCAGCGTCAGGGGGCAACAGCCCCAGCATTTT. Its translation: CASSVRGQQPQHF. Complete variable domain (other parts from reference TRBV7-2 and TRBJ1-5): GAGVSQSPSNKVTEKGKDVELRCDPISGHTALYWYRQSLGQGLEFLIYFQGNSAPDKSGLPSDRFSAERTGGSVSTLTIQRTQQEDSAVYLCASSVRGQQPQHFGDGTRLSIL.

The gene calls are TRBV5-4 and TRBJ2-7; the D gene is possibly TRBD1 (6 bases). V lost 0 bases to trimming and J lost 1 base, with 14 bases between them. CDR3 length: 16 amino acids. The germline V gene encodes CDR1 SGHNT and CDR2 YYREEE (reference sequence). The CDR3 is CASSLARGMGSYEQYF. The CDR3 DNA sequence: TGTGCCAGCAGCTTGGCAAGGGGGATGGGTTCCTACGAGCAGTACTTC.

V gene TRBV18 combines with J gene TRBJ2-7; the D gene is possibly TRBD2 (6 bases). The CDR3 spans 13 residues. Germline V CDR1 and CDR2: KGHSH, LQKENI. The V and J ends lost 2 bases and 6 bases respectively, with 11 bases between them. The CDR3 here is CASSPEGGLEQYF. The CDR3 DNA reads TGTGCCAGCTCACCAGAGGGAGGTCTCGAGCAGTACTTC.

There are a few counts of this clone. The chain uses TRBV9 and TRBJ2-1, with TRBD2 matching over 7 bases. V shed 0 bases and J 7 bases; nucleotides not matched to a gene: 7. Germline V gene data show CDR1 as SGDLS and CDR2 as YYNGEE. The CDR3 runs 15 residues. The CDR3 loop is CASSVGAGEANEQFF. The DNA for the CDR3 is TGTGCCAGCAGCGTAGGGGCGGGAGAAGCGAATGAGCAGTTCTTC.

The chain employs TRBV28 and TRBJ1-2, with 11 bases fitting TRBD1. The CDR3 runs to 13 residues. The germline CDR1 and CDR2 sequences are MDHEN and SYDVKM. Trimming at V came to 7 bases and at J to 7 bases, leaving 5 bases not matched to a gene. CDR3 residues: CASTRTGGLGYTF. In nucleotides, the CDR3 is TGTGCCAGCACCCGGACAGGGGGCCTTGGCTACACCTTC.

This clone appeared a few times. This chain connects TRBV30 to TRBJ1-5, with a possible D match to TRBD1 (6 bases). Germline V gives CDR1 GTSNPN, CDR2 SVGIG (reference sequence). V was pared by 1 base and J by 5 bases, with 9 bases between. The CDR3 has 13 residues. CDR3 nucleotide sequence: TGTGCCTGGAGTGGGACAGAGTATCAGCCCCAGCATTTT. The encoded protein is CAWSGTEYQPQHF.